This T cell receptor (beta chain) derives from a study of Ad26.COV2.S vaccination and SARS-CoV-2 variants. Clones were read by immunoSEQ multiplex PCR, and TCRdb kept only the in-frame ones, dropping some. This sample has about 350,000 clones; about 90% occur once, and the top ten carry around 4.2%. Study observations and caveats: Substantial post-vaccination breadth of spike-specific CD8+ and CD4+ T cell responses was reported. Recipients of either vaccine or placebo displayed similar breadth of non-spike TCRs. Responses of T cells in total may have been underestimated by the TCR breadth and depth analyses.

Trimming cost V 3 bases and J 10 bases, with 15 bases left between them. CDR1 is SGHAT and CDR2 is FQNNGV in the germline V gene. The length of the CDR3 is 13 residues. This clone appeared once. As yet, its antigen is unknown. Sample: peripheral blood, taken after recovery from COVID-19. The receptor comes from a human donor who had recovered from COVID-19. The rearrangement links TRBV11-2 to TRBJ1-1, with a possible D match to TRBD1 (6 bases). CDR3 amino acids: CASSLRYTGRAFF. The CDR3 DNA reads TGTGCCAGCAGCTTGCGGTATACAGGGAGAGCTTTCTTT.